Below, 5 T cell receptor beta chains from the same sample are listed, as sequenced in a study of OX40 agonist ivuxolimab in advanced cancers. Sequenced by immunoSEQ multiplex PCR; TCRdb stores in-frame clones only, minus some. This table holds tens of thousands of clones, almost 90% found once. This specimen was CD4+ or CD8+ T cells sorted from blood, taken in a trial of the OX40 agonist ivuxolimab. The receptors originated from an adult with an advanced solid tumor such as melanoma, head and neck, liver or kidney cancer.

The gene calls are TRBV28 and TRBJ2-1; TRBD2 matches at 10 bases. Germline values: CDR1 MDHEN, CDR2 SYDVKM. The J segment lost 1 base and the V segment lost 7 bases, leaving 7 bases of the junction unmatched. The CDR3 spans 16 residues. The CDR3 region is CASIPLLAGSYNEQFF. DNA of the CDR3: TGTGCCAGCATTCCCTTACTAGCGGGATCCTACAATGAGCAGTTCTTC.

This clone was observed a few times. The chain employs TRBV7-2 and TRBJ2-1, with TRBD2 matching 9 bases. With 5 bases clipped from V and 7 bases from J, the junction kept 12 bases outside the gene matches. The CDR3 extends over 16 amino acids. Germline V gene lookup returns CDR1 SGHTA and CDR2 FQGNSA. CDR3 residues: CASSPQGAGGRNEQFF. CDR3 DNA: TGTGCCAGCAGCCCCCAAGGGGCGGGAGGGAGGAATGAGCAGTTCTTC.

In DNA form, the CDR3 reads TGTGCCAGTTCGACAGGGGCTGGAAACACCATATATTTT. It translates to CASSTGAGNTIYF. The chain couples TRBV19 to TRBJ1-3; 8 bases line up with TRBD1. CDR3 length: 13 amino acids. J gave up 2 bases and V 8 bases, and 2 bases lay outside the gene matches. CDR1 and CDR2 from the germline V gene are LNHDA and SQIVND (reference sequence).

This chain links TRBV5-4 with TRBJ2-3; D not resolved. Germline CDR1 and CDR2: SGHNT and YYREEE (reference sequence). Trimming pared 0 bases from V and 0 bases from J, leaving 8 bases between. The CDR3 extends over 15 amino acids. CDR3 coding DNA: TGTGCCAGCAGCTTGGACTTCAAAAGCACAGATACGCAGTATTTT. Translation: CASSLDFKSTDTQYF.

The chain recombines TRBV20-1 with TRBJ1-1; tentative D call: TRBD1 (5 bases). The CDR3 extends over 11 amino acids. The germline V gene encodes CDR1 DFQATT and CDR2 SNEGSKA (reference sequence). Between the trimmed V and J ends, which lost 3 bases and 8 bases, there was a span of 10 bases. The CDR3 spells CSASGGNEAFF. The CDR3 DNA sequence: TGCAGTGCTAGCGGGGGAAACGAAGCTTTCTTT.